Each of the 12 T cell receptor beta chains below was sequenced from the same sample in a study of T cells in Graves' hyperthyroidism and ophthalmopathy. RNA transcripts were the template for amplifying TCR beta CDR3 regions. The HTBI set primed first-round TCR CDR3 RT-PCR. TCRdb called the multiplex PCR reads again in MiXCR, with one record for every CDR3 protein. In the table there are hundreds of thousands of distinct CDR3 sequences, roughly 15% of which are singletons. The source material was blood. The origin of the receptors is a woman aged 35 to 49 with Graves' ophthalmopathy.

This clonotype was detected ten times or more. The chain is built from TRBV12-3 or TRBV12-4 and TRBJ1-5; D is possibly TRBD1 (6 bases). The CDR3 totals 14 residues. Trimming took off 3 bases at V and 4 bases at J, with 10 bases between the two ends. This CDR3 is CASSLSQGNQPQHF. CDR3 bases: TGTGCCAGCAGTTTGAGTCAGGGGAATCAGCCCCAGCATTTT.

This clonotype was observed a few times. This chain uses TRBV18 with TRBJ2-1; D uncertain. The CDR3 length is 14 residues. The ends were cut back, 1 base at V and 6 bases at J, with 10 bases in the middle. Germline V gene data show CDR1 as KGHSH and CDR2 as LQKENI. The CDR3 loop reads CASSPLETSNEQFF. For the CDR3, the DNA is TGTGCCAGCTCACCACTAGAGACCTCCAATGAGCAGTTCTTC.

This clonotype was picked up many times. V is TRBV15 and J is TRBJ1-1; no reliable D call. Trimming cost V 1 base and J 0 bases, with 9 bases left between them. CDR3 size: 15 residues. The germline gives CDR1 LNHNV, CDR2 YYDKDF (reference sequence). CDR3 in DNA: TGTGCCACCAGCAGAGCTGACAATCTGAACACTGAAGCTTTCTTT. Translation gives CATSRADNLNTEAFF.

The sample holds a few counts of this clonotype. The J gene is TRBJ2-5, the V gene TRBV7-8; D may be TRBD1 (7 bases). CDR1 and CDR2 (germline): SGHVS, FQNEAQ. CDR3 length: 17 residues. V lost 1 base to trimming and J lost 4 bases, with 19 bases between them. CDR3 loop: CASSLEALTGRRETQYF. CDR3 nucleotide sequence: TGTGCCAGCAGCTTAGAGGCCCTGACAGGGAGGCGAGAGACCCAGTACTTC.

Of note for this clonotype: Given a much more abundant clone one base away, this may be a read error. The rearrangement joins TRBV24-1 to TRBJ2-2; no firm D call. CDR1 and CDR2 from the germline V gene are KGHDR and SFDVKD. V was cut by 4 bases and J by 6 bases, with 8 bases left in between. CDR3 length equals 13 residues. As DNA, the CDR3 is TGTGCCACCAGTGACGGTAATGCCGGGGAGCTGTTTTTT. Protein: CATSDGNAGELFF.

This clonotype was found a few times. The chain employs TRBV5-1 and TRBJ2-5, with unresolved D. V lost 2 bases and J 1 base, leaving 12 bases between the germline ends. Per the germline V gene, CDR1 is SGHRS and CDR2 is YFSETQ. This CDR3 spans 15 amino acids. The CDR3 here is CASSLLDGRQETQYF. The CDR3 DNA follows: TGCGCCAGCAGCTTATTGGACGGCCGCCAAGAGACCCAGTACTTC.

In this sample, this clonotype turned up many times. The gene calls are TRBV2 and TRBJ1-3; D perhaps matches TRBD1 (5 bases). V was clipped by 8 bases and J by 4 bases, with 12 bases between them. The germline CDR1 and CDR2 sequences are SNHLY and FYNNEI. This CDR3 is built from 13 residues. The CDR3 region is CASAQDVGNTIYF. For the CDR3, the DNA is TGTGCCAGCGCACAGGACGTCGGAAACACCATATATTTT.

The V and J genes are TRBV5-8 and TRBJ1-2, with TRBD1 as a possible D gene (5 bases). Trimming took off 1 base at V and 8 bases at J, with 12 bases between the two ends. Germline V gene sequence: CDR1 SGHTS, CDR2 YDEGEE. This CDR3 has 13 residues. The CDR3 region is CASSLTRAGGYTF. In nucleotides, the CDR3 is TGTGCCAGCAGCTTGACCAGGGCCGGCGGCTACACCTTC.

With regard to this clonotype: This could be a read error, since a much larger clone is one nucleotide away. The chain has TRBV27 and TRBJ2-1, with 8 bases matching TRBD2. This CDR3 is 15 amino acids long. Germline V gene sequence: CDR1 MNHEY, CDR2 SMNVEV (reference sequence). The CDR3 region is CASTLRGGSYNEQLF. CDR3 DNA: TGTGCCAGCACCTTACGGGGGGGGTCCTACAATGAGCAGCTCTTC.

This clonotype was seen many times. The chain recombines TRBV6-1 with TRBJ2-3; D assignment may be TRBD1 or TRBD2 (5 bases each). Per germline, CDR1 MNHNS and CDR2 SASEGT. V lost 2 bases to trimming and J lost 2 bases, with 14 bases between them. The CDR3 has 16 residues. CDR3 DNA sequence: TGTGCCAGCAGTGAATCCCCGGGACCGTACACAGATACGCAGTATTTT. Residues: CASSESPGPYTDTQYF.

This clonotype was recorded a few times. The V gene is TRBV20-1, the J gene TRBJ2-7; 7 bases agree with TRBD2. This CDR3 spans 14 amino acids. J was trimmed by 6 bases and V by 3 bases; bases with no gene match: 11. The germline CDR1 and CDR2 sequences are DFQATT and SNEGSKA (reference sequence). The CDR3 region is CSASRLAVGGEQYF. Written as DNA, the CDR3 is TGCAGTGCTAGTCGGCTAGCGGTCGGTGGCGAGCAGTACTTC.

The chain carries TRBV28 and TRBJ2-3, with 11 positions matching TRBD1. Germline CDR1 and CDR2: MDHEN and SYDVKM. The J segment lost 4 bases and the V segment lost 2 bases, leaving 11 bases of the junction unmatched. The CDR3 spans 18 residues. CDR3 sequence (DNA): TGTGCCAGCAGTTTAAGGGCTCGAGGGACAGGGGGAGCAGATACGCAGTATTTT. This sequence encodes CASSLRARGTGGADTQYF.